This is a list of T cell receptor beta chains from one sample in a study of cytomegalovirus exposure and HLA in healthy donors. Sequencing was performed with immunoSEQ multiplex PCR; in TCRdb, only in-frame clones are kept and a portion is missing. The sample carries around 150,000 clones, around 79% recorded once. Material for sequencing was PBMCs. These receptors all come from a male donor in good health and CMV-seropositive. The CDR3 runs from the conserved cysteine through the conserved F or W. D genes are given only for firm matches. Not all rows give a size; the values are once, few, many and, for expanded clones, a class.

D	size	V	J	CDR3	DNA
.	.	TRBV6-6	TRBJ2-7	CASRSILGGLDVEQYF	TGTGCCAGCAGGTCCATTTTGGGGGGTCTTGATGTCGAGCAGTACTTC
.	.	TRBV30	TRBJ2-5	CAWSASRTTQETQYF	TGTGCCTGGAGTGCTAGTCGGACTACACAAGAGACCCAGTACTTC
TRBD2	.	TRBV28	TRBJ2-5	CASVAGGRETQYF	TGTGCCAGCGTTGCGGGGGGCAGAGAGACCCAGTACTTC
.	once	TRBV2	TRBJ2-5	CASRPRLGEETQYF	TGTGCCAGCAGGCCCCGACTAGGAGAGGAGACCCAGTACTTC
.	.	TRBV6-5	TRBJ2-1	CASSRGDSYNEQFF	TGTGCCAGCAGCCGGGGAGACTCCTACAATGAGCAGTTCTTC
.	.	TRBV30	TRBJ1-5	CAWSGQLGNQPQHF	TGTGCCTGGAGCGGACAGCTCGGCAATCAGCCCCAGCATTTT
TRBD2	.	TRBV6-1	TRBJ2-1	CASRGLAGGLNEQFF	TGTGCCAGCAGGGGATTAGCGGGGGGCCTCAATGAGCAGTTCTTC
.	.	TRBV19	TRBJ1-1	CASSAHMGHGGGRGTEAFF	TGTGCCAGTAGCGCGCATATGGGACATGGGGGGGGAAGGGGCACTGAAGCTTTCTTT
.	.	TRBV29-1	TRBJ1-1	CSVGGWDTEAFF	TGCAGCGTTGGGGGCTGGGACACTGAAGCTTTCTTT
TRBD2	.	TRBV7-9	TRBJ2-3	CASSLVIAGDSTDTQYF	TGTGCCAGCAGCTTAGTCATAGCGGGGGATAGCACAGATACGCAGTATTTT
TRBD1	.	TRBV30	TRBJ1-4	CAWSVQGTGSNEKLFF	TGTGCCTGGAGTGTACAGGGGACAGGGTCGAATGAAAAACTGTTTTTT
.	.	TRBV5-1	TRBJ1-2	CASSAGLGGYTF	TGCGCCAGCAGTGCCGGATTGGGCGGCTACACCTTC
TRBD1	.	TRBV12-5	TRBJ1-1	CASGWTGAGTEAFF	TGTGCTAGCGGGTGGACAGGGGCAGGCACTGAAGCTTTCTTT
.	many	TRBV2	TRBJ2-7	CASSAESSYEQYF	TGTGCCAGCAGTGCGGAGAGCTCCTACGAGCAGTACTTC
.	.	TRBV30	TRBJ1-2	CAWSIDSGPTGYTF	TGTGCCTGGAGTATCGACAGTGGCCCGACTGGCTACACCTTC
TRBD1	.	TRBV9	TRBJ1-2	CASSVWDRGLYGYTF	TGTGCCAGCAGCGTATGGGACAGGGGACTATATGGCTACACCTTC
.	.	TRBV9	TRBJ1-3	CASSSRQSSGNTIYF	TGTGCCAGCAGCTCCCGACAGAGCTCTGGAAACACCATATATTTT